Below, 20 T cell receptor beta chains from the same sample are listed, as sequenced in a study of OX40 agonist ivuxolimab in advanced cancers. Assay: immunoSEQ multiplex PCR; the TCRdb copy retains only in-frame clones and omits some. The table lists 90,000 to 100,000 clones, 70% to 85% of them singletons. The input for sequencing was CD4+ or CD8+ T cells sorted from blood, taken in a trial of the OX40 agonist ivuxolimab. The origin of the receptors is an adult with an advanced solid tumor such as melanoma, head and neck, liver or kidney cancer.

The chain uses TRBV6-1 and TRBJ1-1; D is unresolved. Germline CDR1 MNHNS, CDR2 SASEGT. The CDR3 has 15 amino acids. V lost 3 bases and J 1 base, leaving 12 bases between the germline ends. This chain's CDR3 is CASSETYRRNTEAFF. The CDR3 DNA follows: TGTGCCAGCAGTGAGACTTATAGAAGGAACACTGAAGCTTTCTTT.

J is TRBJ2-7 and V is TRBV7-6, with D perhaps assigned TRBD1 or TRBD2 (5 bases each). The CDR3 covers 15 residues. Germline V gene lookup returns CDR1 SGHVS and CDR2 FNYEAQ. V lost 5 bases, J lost 0 bases, and 14 bases lay in between. The CDR3 coding sequence is TGTGCCAGCAGCCCTCGGGACCGACTCTCCTACGAGCAGTACTTC. Translation: CASSPRDRLSYEQYF.

The chain recombines TRBV4-1 with TRBJ2-7, with D possibly being TRBD1 (5 bases). Germline CDR1 is MGHRA and CDR2 is YSYEKL. The CDR3 length is 16 residues. Trimming stripped 1 base from V and 5 bases from J, with 18 bases between. The CDR3 sequence: CASSQGHLSRANEQYF. The CDR3, as DNA: TGCGCCAGCAGCCAAGGACACCTTTCCAGGGCCAACGAGCAGTACTTC.

The chain carries TRBV7-8 and TRBJ1-3; D is ambiguous. The germline V and J ends were trimmed by 1 base and 0 bases, with 4 bases remaining between them. Per the germline V gene, CDR1 is SGHVS and CDR2 is FQNEAQ. This CDR3 contains 14 residues. Here the CDR3 reads CASSLGTSGNTIYF. CDR3 bases: TGTGCCAGCAGCTTAGGAACCTCTGGAAACACCATATATTTT.

The V call is TRBV7-2, the J call TRBJ2-7, with D perhaps assigned TRBD1 or TRBD2 (7 bases each). Germline loops: CDR1 SGHTA, CDR2 FQGNSA. V dropped 5 bases and J dropped 6 bases, with 20 bases sitting between them. The CDR3 runs to 15 residues. The CDR3 DNA follows: TGTGCCAGCAGCCCAGGGGGGGCGGGATTTCGCGAGCAGTACTTC. Amino acid sequence: CASSPGGAGFREQYF.

The count of this clone is one. The V call is TRBV27, the J call TRBJ2-3; D remains unclear. CDR3 length: 14 residues. Looked up from germline, CDR1 is MNHEY and CDR2 is SMNVEV (reference sequence). With 5 bases removed from V and 1 base from J, the gap between germline ends came to 10 bases. The CDR3 DNA reads as TGTGCCAGCAGTCACAACCGTCGCACAGATACGCAGTATTTT. Translated, it gives CASSHNRRTDTQYF.

The V gene is TRBV13, the J gene TRBJ2-2, with 11 bases aligning to TRBD2. V was pared by 4 bases and J by 4 bases, with 5 bases of the junction left unmatched. Germline V gene lookup returns CDR1 PRHDT and CDR2 FYEKMQ (reference sequence). The CDR3 totals 16 residues. The chain's CDR3 is CASSSLAGGGTGELFF. The CDR3 DNA reads TGTGCCAGCAGCTCTCTAGCGGGAGGCGGCACCGGGGAGCTGTTTTTT.

This clone was counted a single time. The chain couples TRBV10-2 to TRBJ2-7, with D unclear. The germline V gene encodes CDR1 WSHSY and CDR2 SAAADI. V lost 10 bases and J 3 bases, leaving 19 bases between the germline ends. The CDR3 spans 14 residues. The CDR3 DNA follows: TGCGCCACCACCCTGGAGTTTGGGTACTACGAGCAGTACTTC. Translation: CATTLEFGYYEQYF.

The chain recombines TRBV28 with TRBJ1-1; D gene unclear. The CDR3 is 12 residues long. Trimming took off 6 bases at V and 4 bases at J, with 9 bases between the two ends. Germline loops: CDR1 MDHEN, CDR2 SYDVKM. This CDR3 is CASRPFGTEAFF. The CDR3 nucleotides read TGTGCCAGCAGACCATTCGGCACTGAAGCTTTCTTT.

This clone has a single count. The V and J genes are TRBV28 and TRBJ2-6; no clear D gene. CDR3 size: 11 residues. Germline V gene data show CDR1 as MDHEN and CDR2 as SYDVKM. V shed 3 bases and J shed 11 bases, with 5 bases lying between them. This chain's CDR3 is CASSLGYVLTF. The CDR3 DNA follows: TGTGCCAGCAGTTTGGGGTACGTCCTGACTTTC.

This sequence joins TRBV7-9 and TRBJ2-3; TRBD2 matches at 16 bases. Germline V lookup: CDR1 SEHNR, CDR2 FQNEAQ (reference sequence). Trimming cost V 4 bases and J 2 bases; bases outside gene matches: 9. There are 19 residues in the CDR3. CDR3: CASSSTGTSGRGPTDTQYF. CDR3 bases: TGTGCCAGCAGCTCAACCGGGACTAGCGGGAGGGGACCCACAGATACGCAGTATTTT.

J is TRBJ2-1 and V is TRBV27, with 9 positions matching TRBD1. The germline V gene encodes CDR1 MNHEY and CDR2 SMNVEV (reference sequence). The ends lost 4 bases at V and 4 bases at J; junction bases unmatched: 5. This CDR3 is built from 15 residues. Here the CDR3 reads CASSWDRAAYNEQFF. CDR3 nucleotides: TGTGCCAGCAGTTGGGACAGGGCAGCATACAATGAGCAGTTCTTC.

The V call is TRBV4-2, the J call TRBJ2-1, with TRBD2 matching over 11 bases. After removal of 0 bases from V and 8 bases from J, the junction contained 15 bases not matched to a gene. This CDR3 is 19 amino acids long. Germline V gene lookup returns CDR1 LGHNA and CDR2 YNFKEQ. CDR3 sequence reads: CASSQDLKETSGIGDEQFF. CDR3 DNA sequence: TGTGCCAGCAGCCAAGATCTGAAGGAGACTAGCGGGATCGGCGATGAGCAGTTCTTC.

The chain uses TRBV27 and TRBJ1-1; TRBD1 is a possible D gene (5 bases). Trimming took off 0 bases at V and 4 bases at J, with 9 bases between the two ends. Looked up from germline, CDR1 is MNHEY and CDR2 is SMNVEV (reference sequence). The CDR3 consists of 14 residues. The CDR3 spells CASSLSQGPTEAFF. The CDR3 bases are TGTGCCAGCAGTTTATCCCAGGGTCCCACTGAAGCTTTCTTT.

The chain has TRBV5-1 and TRBJ1-5; no firm D call. Germline-derived CDR1 and CDR2 are SGHRS and YFSETQ. The CDR3 spans 14 residues. Deletions cut 0 bases from V and 7 bases from J, with 11 bases between. The CDR3 coding sequence is TGCGCCAGCAGCTTGGGCGAGGAGGGCCAGCCCCAGCATTTT. It specifies CASSLGEEGQPQHF.

This rearrangement joins TRBV5-6 to TRBJ2-5; D not resolved. This CDR3 spans 14 amino acids. The germline CDR1 and CDR2 sequences are SGHDT and YYEEEE. Trimming stripped 1 base from V and 1 base from J, with 8 bases between. As DNA, the CDR3 is TGTGCCAGCAGCTTGAGTCCGCGCCAAGAGACCCAGTACTTC. Residues: CASSLSPRQETQYF.

This clone has just a few counts. The chain employs TRBV11-2 and TRBJ2-3, with no clear D. The CDR3 runs to 12 residues. Germline V gene sequence: CDR1 SGHAT, CDR2 FQNNGV. Trimming left V 5 bases short and J 7 bases short, with 10 bases between. The CDR3 is CASSPEANTQYF. DNA for the CDR3: TGTGCCAGCAGCCCAGAGGCGAATACGCAGTATTTT.

In this sample, this clone turned up a few times. The genes are TRBV28 and TRBJ1-1; D is uncertain. The length of the CDR3 is 14 residues. V gave up 7 bases and J gave up 1 base, with 13 bases separating them. The V gene's germline CDR1 is MDHEN and CDR2 SYDVKM. DNA of the CDR3: TGTGCCAGCACTCTCCGTTGGAGGAACACTGAAGCTTTCTTT. This sequence encodes CASTLRWRNTEAFF.

The rearrangement joins TRBV9 to TRBJ2-3; perhaps D is TRBD1 or TRBD2 (5 bases each). Germline CDR1 is SGDLS and CDR2 is YYNGEE. The V gene lost 3 bases and the J gene lost 3 bases, with 17 bases spanning the gap. The CDR3 contains 16 residues. The CDR3 nucleotides read TGTGCCAGCAGCGGACCCCCGGGACCTAGGACAGATACGCAGTATTTT. It yields the protein CASSGPPGPRTDTQYF.

The rearrangement joins TRBV21-1 to TRBJ1-2. TRBV21-1 represents a pseudogene. The CDR3 has 15 amino acids. The CDR3, as DNA: TGTGCCAGCAGTAGCATCTACAGAAAGACCTATGGCTACACCTTC. Protein sequence: CASSSIYRKTYGYTF.